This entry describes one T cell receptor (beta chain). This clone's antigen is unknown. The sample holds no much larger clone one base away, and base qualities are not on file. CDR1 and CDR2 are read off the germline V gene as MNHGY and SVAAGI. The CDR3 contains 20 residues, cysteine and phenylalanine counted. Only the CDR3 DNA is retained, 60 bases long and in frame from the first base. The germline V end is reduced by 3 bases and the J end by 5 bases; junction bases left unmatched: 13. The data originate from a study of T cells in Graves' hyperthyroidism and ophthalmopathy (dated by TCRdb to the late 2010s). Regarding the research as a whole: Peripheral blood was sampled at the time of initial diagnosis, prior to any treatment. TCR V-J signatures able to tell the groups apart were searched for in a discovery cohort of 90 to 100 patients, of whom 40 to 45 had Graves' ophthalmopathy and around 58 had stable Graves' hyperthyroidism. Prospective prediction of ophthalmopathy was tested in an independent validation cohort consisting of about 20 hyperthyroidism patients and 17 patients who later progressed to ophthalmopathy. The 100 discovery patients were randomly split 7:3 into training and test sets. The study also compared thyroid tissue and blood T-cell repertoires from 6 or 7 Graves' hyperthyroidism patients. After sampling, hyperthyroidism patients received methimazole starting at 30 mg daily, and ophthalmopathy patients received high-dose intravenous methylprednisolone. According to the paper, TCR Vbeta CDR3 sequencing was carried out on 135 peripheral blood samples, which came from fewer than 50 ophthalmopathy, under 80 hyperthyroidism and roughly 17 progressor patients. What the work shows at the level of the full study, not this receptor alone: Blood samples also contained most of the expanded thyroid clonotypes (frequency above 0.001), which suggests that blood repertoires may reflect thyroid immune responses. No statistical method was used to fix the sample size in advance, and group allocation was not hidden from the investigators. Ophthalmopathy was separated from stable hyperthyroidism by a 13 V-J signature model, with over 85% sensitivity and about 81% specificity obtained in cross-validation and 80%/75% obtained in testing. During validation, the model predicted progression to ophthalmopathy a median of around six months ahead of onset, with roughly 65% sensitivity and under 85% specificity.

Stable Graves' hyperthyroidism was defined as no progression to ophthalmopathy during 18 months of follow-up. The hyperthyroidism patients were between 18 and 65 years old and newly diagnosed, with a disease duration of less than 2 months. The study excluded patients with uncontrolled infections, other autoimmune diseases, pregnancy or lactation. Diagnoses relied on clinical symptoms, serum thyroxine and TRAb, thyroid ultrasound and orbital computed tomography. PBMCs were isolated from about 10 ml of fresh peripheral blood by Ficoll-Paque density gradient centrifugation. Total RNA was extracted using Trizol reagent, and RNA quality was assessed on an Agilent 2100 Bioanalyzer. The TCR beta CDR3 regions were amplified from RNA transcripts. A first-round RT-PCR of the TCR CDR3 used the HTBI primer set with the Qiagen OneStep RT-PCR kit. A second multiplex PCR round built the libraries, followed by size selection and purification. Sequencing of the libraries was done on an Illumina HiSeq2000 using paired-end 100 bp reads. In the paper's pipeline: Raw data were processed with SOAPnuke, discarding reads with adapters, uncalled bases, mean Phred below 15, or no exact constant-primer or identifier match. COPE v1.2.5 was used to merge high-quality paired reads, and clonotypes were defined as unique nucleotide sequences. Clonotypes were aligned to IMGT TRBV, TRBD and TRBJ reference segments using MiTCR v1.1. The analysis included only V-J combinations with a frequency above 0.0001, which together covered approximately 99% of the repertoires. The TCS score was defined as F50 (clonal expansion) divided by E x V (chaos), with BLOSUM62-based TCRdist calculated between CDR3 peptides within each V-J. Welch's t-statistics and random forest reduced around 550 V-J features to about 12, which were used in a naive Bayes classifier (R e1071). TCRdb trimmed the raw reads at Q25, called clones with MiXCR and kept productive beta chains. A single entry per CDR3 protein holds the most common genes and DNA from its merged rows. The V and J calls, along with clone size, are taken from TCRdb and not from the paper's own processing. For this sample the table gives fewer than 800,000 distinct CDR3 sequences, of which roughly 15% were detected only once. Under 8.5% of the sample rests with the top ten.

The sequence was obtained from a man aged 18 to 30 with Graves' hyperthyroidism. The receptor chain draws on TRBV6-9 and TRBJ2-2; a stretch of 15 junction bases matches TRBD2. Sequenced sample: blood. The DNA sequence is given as TGTGCCAGCAGTTACGCCGCCGGGACTAGCGGGAGGCGGGGGACCGGGGAGCTGTTTTTT. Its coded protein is CASSYAAGTSGRRGTGELFF.